This TCR beta chain was profiled in a study of blood T cell repertoires in COVID-19. For the study at large: Collection of acute and convalescent COVID-19 samples took place in the United States, Italy and Spain. From T cells, B-cell-depleted T cells, or PBMCs came the material, which was cDNA or gDNA.

Per the authors' pipeline: Estimates of nucleated cell counts were drawn from the amplification of reference gene primers. TCRdb's table, derived via immunoSEQ multiplex PCR, lists solely in-frame clones and lacks some. That table gives V, J and clone size, and the DNA gave D and trimming. The sample carries around 700,000 clones, about nine tenths recorded once. The CDR3 runs 14 residues. Germline-derived CDR1 and CDR2 are MGHRA and YSYEKL. Deletions cut 0 bases from V and 4 bases from J, with 9 bases between. This chain links TRBV4-1 with TRBJ1-2; D uncertain. The receptor comes from a woman younger than 30 with acute or convalescent COVID-19. Sequenced material: peripheral blood. The CDR3 reads CASSQEAAGYGYTF. CDR3 nucleotides: TGCGCCAGCAGCCAAGAGGCGGCCGGCTATGGCTACACCTTC.